This T cell receptor (beta chain) emerged from a study of CD8 T cells in ankylosing spondylitis. The V segment lost 4 bases and the J segment 5 bases; nucleotides outside the gene matches: 4. The germline gives CDR1 ENHRY, CDR2 SYGVKD. CDR3 size: 13 residues. TCRdb itself ran the 5' RACE reads through MiXCR, one entry per CDR3 protein. In the table there are 200,000 to 250,000 distinct CDR3 sequences, about 10% of which are singletons. This chain joins TRBV10-3 and TRBJ1-2; 7 bases match TRBD1. Sequenced sample: blood, either unsorted or a sorted T cell fraction (not recorded which). The receptor was isolated from a male donor with ankylosing spondylitis or in good health (not recorded which). Here the CDR3 DNA reads TGTGCCATCAGTGCAGGGGGTGCGTATGGCTACACCTTC. It is translated as CAISAGGAYGYTF.